These 9 T cell receptor beta chains share one sample of origin, sequenced in a study of STAT5B mutations in CD4+ large granular lymphocyte leukemia. TCRdb's copy holds only in-frame clones and misses some; the assay was immunoSEQ multiplex PCR. The repertoire holds 25,000 to 35,000 clones, with just under 75% as singletons. Sequencing was carried out using CD4+ T cells from blood buffy coats. Receptors were obtained from a human donor in good health.

This chain uses TRBV5-6 with TRBJ1-3, with unresolved D. The CDR3 is 15 amino acids. Trimming cost V 1 base and J 0 bases, with 8 bases left between them. Germline V gene lookup returns CDR1 SGHDT and CDR2 YYEEEE. The CDR3 reads CASSLRTVSGNTIYF. DNA of the CDR3: TGTGCCAGCAGCTTGCGGACGGTCTCTGGAAACACCATATATTTT.

A few counts support this clone. V is TRBV25-1 and J is TRBJ1-1; tentatively, D is TRBD1 (5 bases). From germline, CDR1 is MGHDK and CDR2 SYGVNS. V lost 3 bases to trimming and J lost 3 bases, with 8 bases between them. This CDR3 contains 13 residues. CDR3 in DNA: TGTGCCAGCAGTGAGGGGGAGGACACTGAAGCTTTCTTT. Its protein product is CASSEGEDTEAFF.

This chain uses TRBV7-9 with TRBJ1-2; D gene uncertain. Trimming left V 2 bases short and J 4 bases short, with 5 bases between. The CDR3 has 12 amino acids. Germline assignment: CDR1 SEHNR and CDR2 FQNEAQ (reference sequence). The CDR3 loop is CASSLNSYGYTF. The CDR3 nucleotides are TGTGCCAGCAGCTTAAACAGCTATGGCTACACCTTC.

This clone was detected only a few times. This chain links TRBV5-1 with TRBJ1-1, with unresolved D. The CDR3 is 14 amino acids. Trimming pared 4 bases from V and 2 bases from J, leaving 12 bases between. Germline CDR1 SGHRS, CDR2 YFSETQ. The CDR3 DNA follows: TGCGCCAGCAGCCCTTTCGGAGGAAACACTGAAGCTTTCTTT. Protein: CASSPFGGNTEAFF.

The gene calls are TRBV20-1 and TRBJ2-5; D remains unclear. From germline, CDR1 is DFQATT and CDR2 SNEGSKA (reference sequence). V gave up 5 bases and J gave up 4 bases, with 8 bases separating them. The CDR3 length is 11 residues. The CDR3 spells CSAGQGETQYF. The CDR3 DNA is TGCAGTGCTGGCCAAGGAGAGACCCAGTACTTC.

The rearrangement joins TRBV28 to TRBJ1-3; no clear D gene. V was cut by 3 bases and J by 6 bases, with 6 bases left in between. The CDR3 length is 12 residues. Germline V gene data show CDR1 as MDHEN and CDR2 as SYDVKM. The CDR3, as DNA: TGTGCCAGCAGTTTGGAGGTAAACACCATATATTTT. Its protein product is CASSLEVNTIYF.

The table lists this clone with a few counts. The V call is TRBV20-1, the J call TRBJ1-1, with unresolved D. The V gene lost 7 bases and the J gene lost 2 bases, with 8 bases spanning the gap. The CDR3 loop spans 11 amino acids. Germline V lookup: CDR1 DFQATT, CDR2 SNEGSKA (reference sequence). CDR3 residues: CSGSSNTEAFF. Written as DNA, the CDR3 is TGCAGTGGGTCGAGCAACACTGAAGCTTTCTTT.

This chain joins TRBV6-4 and TRBJ2-1; TRBD2 matches at 9 bases. V lost 0 bases, J lost 3 bases, and 3 bases stayed unmatched. Germline V CDR1 and CDR2: MRHNA, SNTAGT. The CDR3 runs to 16 residues. CDR3 loop: CASSDSGRGGYNEQFF. The CDR3 region has the DNA TGTGCCAGCAGTGACTCGGGGCGGGGGGGCTACAATGAGCAGTTCTTC.

V is TRBV5-1 and J is TRBJ2-5; TRBD1 aligns across 11 bases. The V gene's germline CDR1 is SGHRS and CDR2 YFSETQ. The CDR3 has 16 residues. Losses at the gene ends were 2 bases for V and 5 bases for J; bases not matched to a gene: 8. The CDR3 DNA follows: TGCGCCAGCAGCTTCACGGACAGGGGGCGCGGTGAGACCCAGTACTTC. As protein: CASSFTDRGRGETQYF.